Below, 29 T cell receptor beta chains from the same sample are listed, as sequenced in a study of CD8+CD57+ T cells in acquired aplastic anemia. For CDR3 and TCR beta VDJ profiling, genomic DNA was the template used. TCRdb recomputed calls from the reads with MiXCR, one row per CDR3 protein. Found here are roughly 250,000 distinct CDR3 sequences, around 82% of them singletons; the top ten hold 42%. The patients chosen for sequencing had shown expansion of CD8+CD57+ cells (detected by flow cytometry). Sequences were obtained from sorted CD4+, CD8+, or CD8+CD57+ T cells (not recorded which) from PBMCs. These receptors were taken from a human donor with aplastic anemia.

This chain connects TRBV11-2 to TRBJ2-5, with a tentative D call TRBD2 (5 bases). With 1 base removed from V and 3 bases from J, the gap between germline ends came to 9 bases. The germline gives CDR1 SGHAT, CDR2 FQNNGV. This CDR3 region has 14 residues. The CDR3 region has the DNA TGTGCCAGCAGCTTAGTAACCGGGGAAGAGACCCAGTACTTC. Its translation: CASSLVTGEETQYF.

The rearrangement uses TRBV20-1 and TRBJ2-7; possibly TRBD1 for D (5 bases). Trimming left V 4 bases short and J 2 bases short, with 12 bases between. The CDR3 extends over 13 amino acids. Per germline, CDR1 DFQATT and CDR2 SNEGSKA (reference sequence). CDR3 sequence reads: CSATMTDPYEQYF. CDR3 sequence (DNA): TGCAGTGCTACTATGACAGATCCCTACGAGCAGTACTTC.

This clonotype was recorded at least ten times. Being one base from a much bigger clone, this may be a read error. This chain uses TRBV9 with TRBJ2-3; D gene unclear. The V gene's germline CDR1 is SGDLS and CDR2 YYNGEE. The CDR3 runs to 14 residues. The V end lost 0 bases, the J end lost 14 bases, and 19 bases lay between the germline ends. DNA for the CDR3: TGTGCCAGCAGCGTAGGGTCAGATACGCAGTATTTGTATTTT. Translating it yields CASSVGSDTQYLYF.

Worth noting for this clonotype: At one of its ends the junction is not consistent with the germline gene, which may arise from a read error. V gene TRBV7-6 combines with J gene TRBJ2-3; TRBD2 aligns across 7 bases. The germline CDR1 and CDR2 sequences are SGHVS and FNYEAQ. The CDR3 sequence is 12 residues long. For the CDR3, the DNA is TGTGCCAGCACCCTAGGGAGGGATACCTCTGGTTTT. Amino acid sequence: CASTLGRDTSGF.

With respect to this clonotype: As the CDR3 is not closed by the conserved phenylalanine or tryptophan, this likely results from a read error. The DNA is left out, because the CDR3 cannot be placed on it with certainty; the CDR3 is given as TCRdb lists it. The chain uses TRBV7-9 and TRBJ1-2; the D call in the table, TRBD1, was not verified against the DNA. The CDR3 numbers 13 amino acids, ends counted. The V gene's germline CDR1 is SEHNR and CDR2 FQNEAQ (reference sequence). The CDR3 reads CASSRRTGVWKHH.

This clonotype was detected a few times. The J gene is TRBJ1-6, the V gene TRBV10-3; D not resolved. This CDR3 is 14 amino acids long. V was pared by 5 bases and J by 5 bases, with 10 bases between. Germline loops: CDR1 ENHRY, CDR2 SYGVKD. The CDR3 loop reads CAISPQENNSPLHF. CDR3 in DNA: TGTGCCATCAGTCCTCAGGAGAATAATTCACCCCTCCACTTT.

CDR3: CASTDRGETQYF. The CDR3 nucleotides read TGTGCCAGTACCGACAGGGGTGAGACCCAGTACTTC. The chain combines TRBV19 with TRBJ2-5, with 8 bases that match TRBD1. The CDR3 totals 12 residues. CDR1 and CDR2 from the germline V gene are LNHDA and SQIVND (reference sequence). After removal of 7 bases from V and 5 bases from J, the junction contained 3 bases not matched to a gene.

Of note for this clonotype: At one end the junction does not follow the germline gene, possibly because of a read error. The chain carries TRBV7-9 and TRBJ2-3, with unresolved D. There are 12 residues in the CDR3. CDR1 is SEHNR and CDR2 is FQNEAQ in the germline V gene (reference sequence). DNA for the CDR3: TGTGCCAGCAGCTTAGGGTCCGGTACGCTGTATTTT. Encoded protein: CASSLGSGTLYF.

In regard to this clonotype: The junction does not match germline at one end; this may be a read error. The chain uses TRBV15 and TRBJ2-7; D gene unclear. From germline, CDR1 is LNHNV and CDR2 YYDKDF (reference sequence). This CDR3 contains 14 residues. CDR3 coding DNA: TGTGCCAGCAGCAAAGGGTCAGACCACGACAAGCAGTACTTC. It is translated as CASSKGSDHDKQYF.

As concerns this clonotype: At one boundary the junction diverges from the germline segment, which might be a read error. This chain joins TRBV2 and TRBJ1-2, with TRBD1 matching 9 bases. Germline V gives CDR1 SNHLY, CDR2 FYNNEI. CDR3 length: 16 residues. The CDR3, as DNA: TGTGCCAGCGGGGCACGGGACAGGGACTTGGACTATGGTTACACCTTC. Translated: CASGARDRDLDYGYTF.

The chain links TRBV19 to TRBJ2-2; TRBD1 might be the D (5 bases). The V and J ends lost 7 bases and 0 bases respectively, with 12 bases between them. Germline V lookup: CDR1 LNHDA, CDR2 SQIVND (reference sequence). There are 15 residues in the CDR3. In nucleotides, the CDR3 is TGTGCCAGTACCCAGGGCTGTGCGAACACCGGGGAGCTGTTTTTT. It encodes CASTQGCANTGELFF.

This clonotype appeared once. The rearrangement uses TRBV5-1 and TRBJ2-7; D may be TRBD2 (6 bases). The CDR3 has 18 residues. Germline V gene lookup returns CDR1 SGHRS and CDR2 YFSETQ. The CDR3 nucleotides are TGTGCCAGCAGCTGGGGTGGAGGGTCAAGAGCCCTTTCCTACGAGCAGTACGTC. It yields the protein CASSWGGGSRALSYEQYV.

The CDR3 DNA follows: TGTGCCAGTAGTAAGATGGGGGGGAGTCAGCCCCAGCATTTT. It translates to CASSKMGGSQPQHF. V and J are TRBV19 and TRBJ1-5; the D gene is possibly TRBD1 (5 bases). This CDR3 contains 14 residues. CDR1 is LNHDA and CDR2 is SQIVND in the germline V gene (reference sequence). V gave up 4 bases and J gave up 6 bases, with 13 bases separating them. Complete variable domain (other parts from reference TRBV19 and TRBJ1-5): DGGITQSPKYLFRKEGQNVTLSCEQNLNHDAMYWYRQDPGQGLRLIYYSQIVNDFQKGDIAEGYSVSREKKESFPLTVTSAQKNPTAFYLCASSKMGGSQPQHFGDGTRLSIL.

This clonotype showed up just once. Relative to the germline gene, one junction end is altered; a read error may explain this. V usage is TRBV7-9 and J usage is TRBJ2-3; maybe TRBD2 (6 bases). The CDR3 spans 14 residues. CDR1 is SEHNR and CDR2 is FQNEAQ in the germline V gene (reference sequence). CDR3 sequence (DNA): TGTGCCAGCAGCGTAGCGGTTGCTCGCAATACGTCGGATTTT. Encoded protein: CASSVAVARNTSDF.

Worth noting for this clonotype: One end of the junction fails to match germline, which may point to a read error. The chain uses TRBV7-9 and TRBJ1-1; D remains ambiguous. CDR3 size: 16 residues. The germline V gene encodes CDR1 SEHNR and CDR2 FQNEAQ (reference sequence). The CDR3 DNA reads TGCGCCAGCAGCTTACCCGGCGCGGCAATGAACACTGAAGCTTTCTTT. It specifies CASSLPGAAMNTEAFF.

To note about this clonotype: It may be a read error: a sequence one base away is much more abundant. The chain is built from TRBV7-4 and TRBJ2-7; the match to TRBD1 covers 7 bases. J lost 9 bases, V lost 1 base, and 12 bases had no gene match. This CDR3 region has 15 residues. The germline V gene has CDR1 SGHVT and CDR2 SQSDAQ. The CDR3 region is CASSLGGQSTDTQYV. The CDR3 region has the DNA TGTGCCAGCAGCTTAGGGGGACAGAGCACAGATACGCAGTACGTC.

V usage is TRBV2 and J usage is TRBJ1-6; D is unresolved. The CDR3 spans 16 residues. CDR1 SNHLY and CDR2 FYNNEI come from the germline V gene. V gave up 6 bases and J gave up 16 bases, with 28 bases separating them. The CDR3 bases are TGTGCCAGCAGCGACGGGAGCGCCTATACGCAGTATCCTCTCCACTTT. Protein sequence: CASSDGSAYTQYPLHF.

Note on this clonotype: At one of its ends the junction is not consistent with the germline gene, which may arise from a read error. This rearrangement joins TRBV7-2 to TRBJ2-3; D unresolved. Germline V gene data show CDR1 as SGHTA and CDR2 as FQGNSA. The CDR3 spans 14 residues. The CDR3 nucleotides read TGTGCCAGCAGCTTAGCGAGCGCAACGAATACGCAGTCGTTT. It yields the protein CASSLASATNTQSF.

Note on this clonotype: At one of its ends the junction is not consistent with the germline gene, which may arise from a read error. The CDR3 loop reads CATVRGAGWNEAYF. The CDR3 bases are TGTGCCACCGTAAGGGGCGCGGGGTGGAATGAAGCTTACTTT. This rearrangement joins TRBV15 to TRBJ1-1; the D gene is possibly TRBD1 (5 bases). This CDR3 is 14 amino acids long. Germline-derived CDR1 and CDR2 are LNHNV and YYDKDF (reference sequence).

J is TRBJ2-2 and V is TRBV7-8; the D gene is possibly TRBD2 (6 bases). Deletions cut 1 base from V and 17 bases from J, with 23 bases between. CDR3 size: 15 residues. Germline V gene sequence: CDR1 SGHVS, CDR2 FQNEAQ. The CDR3 sequence: CASSLVGGADTQFFF. In DNA form, the CDR3 reads TGTGCCAGCAGCTTAGTGGGGGGAGCGGATACGCAGTTTTTTTTT.

The gene calls are TRBV7-8 and TRBJ1-6; D gene ambiguous. The ends were cut back, 4 bases at V and 12 bases at J, with 16 bases in the middle. CDR3 length: 14 residues. Germline V gives CDR1 SGHVS, CDR2 FQNEAQ. The CDR3 coding sequence is TGTGCCAGCAGCTCGGAGGGAGGGCCCGAACCCCTCCACTTT. Its translation is CASSSEGGPEPLHF.

The CDR3 protein is CASSFDRSGDSEEFF. CDR3 DNA sequence: TGTGCCAGCAGCTTTGATAGGAGCGGGGACAGCGAAGAGTTCTTT. The V gene is TRBV7-9, the J gene TRBJ1-1; TRBD1 aligns across 7 bases. CDR1 and CDR2 (germline): SEHNR, FQNEAQ (reference sequence). The CDR3 contains 15 residues. J lost 14 bases, V lost 3 bases, and 18 bases had no gene match.

The CDR3 sequence is CASMVPPDTDTQYF. CDR3 nucleotides: TGTGCCAGCATGGTGCCTCCAGATACAGATACGCAGTATTTT. The chain links TRBV2 to TRBJ2-3, with D unclear. From germline, CDR1 is SNHLY and CDR2 FYNNEI. Between the trimmed V and J ends, which lost 7 bases and 3 bases, there was a span of 14 bases. The CDR3 covers 14 residues.

Concerning this clonotype itself: This sequence may be a read error, since a much larger clone differs from it by one base. V is TRBV6-8 and J is TRBJ2-2, with D perhaps matching TRBD2 (7 bases). Germline values: CDR1 MNHGY, CDR2 SAAAGT. The CDR3 has 15 residues. CDR3: CASRGGPEETEELFF. The CDR3 nucleotides read TGTGCCAGCAGGGGGGGGCCGGAGGAGACCGAGGAGCTGTTTTTT.

The chain joins TRBV7-2 to TRBJ2-2; 7 bases are a match to TRBD2. J lost 3 bases, V lost 3 bases, and 4 bases had no gene match. The CDR3 contains 15 residues. Germline assignment: CDR1 SGHTA and CDR2 FQGNSA. DNA of the CDR3: TGTGCCAGCAGCTTGAACCGGGGGGACACCGGGGAGCTGTTTTTT. Its translation is CASSLNRGDTGELFF.

This clonotype has a handful of counts. The chain joins TRBV15 to TRBJ1-1; 7 positions agree with TRBD1. CDR1 and CDR2 from the germline V gene are LNHNV and YYDKDF (reference sequence). With 1 base clipped from V and 10 bases from J, the junction kept 12 bases outside the gene matches. This CDR3 has 15 residues. The CDR3 is CATSRGGTVRSGAFF. CDR3 bases: TGTGCCACCAGCAGAGGCGGGACAGTCCGGTCAGGAGCTTTCTTT.

J is TRBJ1-2 and V is TRBV25-1, with 7 positions matching TRBD1. After removal of 9 bases from V and 2 bases from J, the junction contained 6 bases not matched to a gene. Germline CDR1 and CDR2: MGHDK and SYGVNS. The CDR3 totals 13 residues. In DNA form, the CDR3 reads TGTGCCAGTAACCGGGACAGCAACTATGGCTACACCTTC. Encoded protein: CASNRDSNYGYTF.

Turning to this clonotype: This likely comes from a read error, as the CDR3 has no conserved phenylalanine or tryptophan at its end. The DNA is omitted, as the CDR3 cannot be located on it reliably, and the CDR3 follows TCRdb's listing. The chain combines TRBV7-8 with TRBJ1-2. A total of 12 residues make up the CDR3, ends included. The germline gives CDR1 SGHVS, CDR2 FQNEAQ. The CDR3 is CASSLAGDPDTH.

This clonotype has only a few counts. The CDR3 region is CASSYVEGPDTQYF. CDR3 coding DNA: TGTGCCAGCAGTTACGTGGAGGGTCCCGATACGCAGTACTTC. The chain has TRBV7-8 and TRBJ2-7; a weak D match, TRBD2 (6 bases). V dropped 6 bases and J dropped 9 bases, with 21 bases sitting between them. The V gene's germline CDR1 is SGHVS and CDR2 FQNEAQ. This CDR3 spans 14 amino acids.